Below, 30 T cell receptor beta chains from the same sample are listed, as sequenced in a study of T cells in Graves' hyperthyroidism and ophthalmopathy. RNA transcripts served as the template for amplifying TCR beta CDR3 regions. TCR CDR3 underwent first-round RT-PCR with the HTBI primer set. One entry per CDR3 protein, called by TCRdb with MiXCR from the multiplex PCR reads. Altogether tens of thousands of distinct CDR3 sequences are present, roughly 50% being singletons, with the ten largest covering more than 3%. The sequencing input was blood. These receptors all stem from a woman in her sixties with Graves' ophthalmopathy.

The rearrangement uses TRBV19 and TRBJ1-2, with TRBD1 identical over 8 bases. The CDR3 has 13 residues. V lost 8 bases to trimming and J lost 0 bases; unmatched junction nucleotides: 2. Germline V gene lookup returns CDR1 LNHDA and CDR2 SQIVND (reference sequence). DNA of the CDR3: TGTGCCAGTCAACAGGGGGCTAACTATGGCTACACCTTC. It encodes CASQQGANYGYTF.

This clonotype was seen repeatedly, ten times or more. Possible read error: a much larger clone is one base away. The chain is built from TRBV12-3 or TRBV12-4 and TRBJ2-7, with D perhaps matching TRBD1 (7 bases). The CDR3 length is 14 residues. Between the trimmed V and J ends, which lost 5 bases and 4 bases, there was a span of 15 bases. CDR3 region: CASSPQGGGYEQYF. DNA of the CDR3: TGTGCCAGCAGTCCCCAGGGGGGTGGGTACGAGCAGTACTTC.

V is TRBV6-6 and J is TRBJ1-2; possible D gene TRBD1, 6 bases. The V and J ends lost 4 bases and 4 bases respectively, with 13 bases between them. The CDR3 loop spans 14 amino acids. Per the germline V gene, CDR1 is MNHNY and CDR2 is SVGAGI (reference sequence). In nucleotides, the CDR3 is TGTGCCAGCAGTTCCGCCTCGGACAGCTATGGCTACACCTTC. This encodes CASSSASDSYGYTF.

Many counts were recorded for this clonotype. The CDR3 DNA sequence: TGTGCCAGTGGTAAAACAGGGATGGATAATTCACCCCTCCACTTT. Translated: CASGKTGMDNSPLHF. This rearrangement joins TRBV11-2 to TRBJ1-6; the D gene is possibly TRBD1 (6 bases). Germline assignment: CDR1 SGHAT and CDR2 FQNNGV. V dropped 9 bases and J dropped 5 bases, with 17 bases sitting between them. The CDR3 spans 15 residues.

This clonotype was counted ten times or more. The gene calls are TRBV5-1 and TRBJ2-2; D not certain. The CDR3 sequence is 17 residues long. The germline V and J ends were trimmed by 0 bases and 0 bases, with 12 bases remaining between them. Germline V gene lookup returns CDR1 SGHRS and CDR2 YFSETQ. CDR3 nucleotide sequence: TGCGCCAGCAGCTTGGGAGCAGCCAGTCCGAACACCGGGGAGCTGTTTTTT. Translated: CASSLGAASPNTGELFF.

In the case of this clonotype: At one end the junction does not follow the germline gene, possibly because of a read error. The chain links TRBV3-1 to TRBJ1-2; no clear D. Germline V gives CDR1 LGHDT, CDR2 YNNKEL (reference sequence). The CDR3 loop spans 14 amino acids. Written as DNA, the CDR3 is TGTGCCAGCGGCCAAGATTCAGTAGGGCATGGCTACACCTTC. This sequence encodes CASGQDSVGHGYTF.

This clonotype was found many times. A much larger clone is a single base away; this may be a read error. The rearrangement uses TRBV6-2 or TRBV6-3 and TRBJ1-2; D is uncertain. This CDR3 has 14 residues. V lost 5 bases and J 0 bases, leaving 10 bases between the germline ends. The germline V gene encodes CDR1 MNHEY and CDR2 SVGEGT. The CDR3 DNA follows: TGTGCCAGCAGTAAAGGACGGACTAACTATGGCTACACCTTC. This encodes CASSKGRTNYGYTF.

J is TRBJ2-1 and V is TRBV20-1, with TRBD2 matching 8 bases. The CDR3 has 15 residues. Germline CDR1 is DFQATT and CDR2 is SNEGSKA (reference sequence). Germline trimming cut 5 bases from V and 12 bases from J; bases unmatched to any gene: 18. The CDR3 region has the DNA TGCAGTGCTCCGAGCGGGAGTTGGAGCACAGATACGCAGTTCTTC. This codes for CSAPSGSWSTDTQFF.

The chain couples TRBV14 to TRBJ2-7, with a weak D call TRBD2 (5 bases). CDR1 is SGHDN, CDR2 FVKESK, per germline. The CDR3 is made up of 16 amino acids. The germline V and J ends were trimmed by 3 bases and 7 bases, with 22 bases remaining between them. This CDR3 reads CASSQPGLAWTEEQYV. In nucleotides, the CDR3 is TGTGCCAGCAGCCAGCCTGGGCTAGCCTGGACGGAGGAGCAGTACGTC.

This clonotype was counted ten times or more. CDR3 sequence (DNA): TGTGCCAGTACCTCCCCCGGGGGGCGATCCTATGGCTACACCTTC. Translating it yields CASTSPGGRSYGYTF. The chain couples TRBV19 to TRBJ1-2; D possibly corresponds to TRBD1 (6 bases). This CDR3 region has 15 residues. The germline CDR1 and CDR2 sequences are LNHDA and SQIVND (reference sequence). Deletions cut 7 bases from V and 4 bases from J, with 19 bases between.

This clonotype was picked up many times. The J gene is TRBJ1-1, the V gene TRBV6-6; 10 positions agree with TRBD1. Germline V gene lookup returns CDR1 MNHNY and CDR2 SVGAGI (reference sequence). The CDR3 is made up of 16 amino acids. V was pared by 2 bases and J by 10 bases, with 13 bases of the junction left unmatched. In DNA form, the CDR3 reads TGTGCCAGCAGTTACGGGACAGGGGCTTATGTCGGTGGAGCTTTCTTT. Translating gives CASSYGTGAYVGGAFF.

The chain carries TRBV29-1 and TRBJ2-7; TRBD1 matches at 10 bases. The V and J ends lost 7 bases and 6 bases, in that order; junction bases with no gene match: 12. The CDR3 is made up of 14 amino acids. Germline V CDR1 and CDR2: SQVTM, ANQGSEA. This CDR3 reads CSARDRGGSGEQYF. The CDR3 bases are TGCAGCGCCAGGGACAGGGGAGGGTCAGGCGAGCAGTACTTC.

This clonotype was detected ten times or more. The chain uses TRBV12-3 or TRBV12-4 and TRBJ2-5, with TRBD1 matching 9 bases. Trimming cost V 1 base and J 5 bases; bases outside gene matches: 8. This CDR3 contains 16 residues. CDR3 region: CASSLGATGGGETQYF. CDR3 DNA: TGTGCCAGCAGTTTAGGGGCAACAGGGGGCGGGGAGACCCAGTACTTC.

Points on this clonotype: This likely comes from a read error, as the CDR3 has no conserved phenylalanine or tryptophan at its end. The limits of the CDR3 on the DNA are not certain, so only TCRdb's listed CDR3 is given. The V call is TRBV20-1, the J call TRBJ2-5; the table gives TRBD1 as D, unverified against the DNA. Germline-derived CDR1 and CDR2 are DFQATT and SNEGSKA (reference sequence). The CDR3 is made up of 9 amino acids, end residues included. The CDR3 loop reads CSASSSVGQ.

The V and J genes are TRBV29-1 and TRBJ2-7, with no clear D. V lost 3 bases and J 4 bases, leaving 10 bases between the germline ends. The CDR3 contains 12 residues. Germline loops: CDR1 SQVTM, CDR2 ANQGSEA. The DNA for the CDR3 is TGCAGCGTTGAGACGGTGGCGTACGAGCAGTACTTC. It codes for CSVETVAYEQYF.

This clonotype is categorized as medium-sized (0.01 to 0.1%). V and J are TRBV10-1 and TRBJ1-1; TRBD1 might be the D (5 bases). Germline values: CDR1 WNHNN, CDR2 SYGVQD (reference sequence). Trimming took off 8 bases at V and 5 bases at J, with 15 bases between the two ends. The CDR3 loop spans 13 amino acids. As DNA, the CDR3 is TGCGCCAGCGCCAGCCTGAGGGGAACTGAAGCTTTCTTT. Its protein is CASASLRGTEAFF.

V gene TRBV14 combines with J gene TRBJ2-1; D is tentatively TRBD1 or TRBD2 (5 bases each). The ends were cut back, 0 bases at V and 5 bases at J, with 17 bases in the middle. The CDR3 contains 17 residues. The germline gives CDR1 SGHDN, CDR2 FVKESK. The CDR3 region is CASSQDFVDLGHNEQFF. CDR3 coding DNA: TGTGCCAGCAGCCAAGATTTCGTCGACTTGGGACACAATGAGCAGTTCTTC.

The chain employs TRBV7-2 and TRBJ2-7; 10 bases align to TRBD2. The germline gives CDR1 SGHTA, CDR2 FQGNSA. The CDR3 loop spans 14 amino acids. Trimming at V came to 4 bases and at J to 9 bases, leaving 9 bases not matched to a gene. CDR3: CASSYTSGLARQYF. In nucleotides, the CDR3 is TGTGCCAGCAGCTACACTTCGGGACTAGCGAGGCAGTACTTC.

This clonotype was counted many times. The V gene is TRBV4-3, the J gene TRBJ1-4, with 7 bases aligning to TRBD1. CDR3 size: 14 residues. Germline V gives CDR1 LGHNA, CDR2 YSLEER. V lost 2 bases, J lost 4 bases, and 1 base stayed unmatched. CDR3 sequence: CASSQTGDNEKLFF. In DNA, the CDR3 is TGCGCCAGCAGCCAAACAGGGGATAATGAAAAACTGTTTTTT.

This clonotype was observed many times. The CDR3, as DNA: TGTGCCAGCAGCTTTGTGAACACTGAAGCTTTCTTT. Protein sequence: CASSFVNTEAFF. The chain recombines TRBV5-6 with TRBJ1-1; D not certain. The V gene lost 2 bases and the J gene lost 0 bases, with 2 bases spanning the gap. Germline V lookup: CDR1 SGHDT, CDR2 YYEEEE. This CDR3 has 12 residues.

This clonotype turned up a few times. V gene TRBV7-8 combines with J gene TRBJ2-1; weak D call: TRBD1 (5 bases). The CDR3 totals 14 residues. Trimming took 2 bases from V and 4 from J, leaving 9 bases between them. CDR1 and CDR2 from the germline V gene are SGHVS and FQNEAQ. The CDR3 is CASSLQGRYNEQFF. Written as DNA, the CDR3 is TGTGCCAGCAGCTTACAGGGCAGGTACAATGAGCAGTTCTTC.

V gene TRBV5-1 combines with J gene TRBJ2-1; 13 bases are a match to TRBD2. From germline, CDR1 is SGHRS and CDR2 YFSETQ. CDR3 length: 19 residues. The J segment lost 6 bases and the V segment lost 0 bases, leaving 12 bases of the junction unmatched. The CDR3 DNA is TGCGCCAGCAGCTTGGACAGGTCGTCCGGGACTAGCGGGACCAATGAGCAGTTCTTC. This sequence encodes CASSLDRSSGTSGTNEQFF.

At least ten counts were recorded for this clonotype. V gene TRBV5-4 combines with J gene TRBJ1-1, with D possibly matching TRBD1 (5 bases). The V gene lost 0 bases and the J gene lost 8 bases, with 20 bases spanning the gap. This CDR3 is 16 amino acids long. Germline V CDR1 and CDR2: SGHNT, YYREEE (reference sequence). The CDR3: CASSLAFEFREIEAFF. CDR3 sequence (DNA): TGTGCCAGCAGCTTGGCGTTCGAGTTCAGGGAGATCGAAGCTTTCTTT.

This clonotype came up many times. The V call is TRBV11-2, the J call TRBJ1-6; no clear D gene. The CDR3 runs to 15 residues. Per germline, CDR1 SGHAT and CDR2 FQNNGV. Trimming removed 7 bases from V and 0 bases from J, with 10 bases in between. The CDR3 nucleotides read TGTGCCAGCACCTCACGTCTCTCCTATAATTCACCCCTCCACTTT. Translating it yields CASTSRLSYNSPLHF.

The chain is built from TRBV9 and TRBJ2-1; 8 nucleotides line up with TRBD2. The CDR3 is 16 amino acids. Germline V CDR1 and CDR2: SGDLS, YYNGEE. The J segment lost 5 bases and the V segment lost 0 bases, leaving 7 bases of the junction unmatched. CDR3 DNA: TGTGCCAGCAGCGTAGGGGTTAGCGGGATAAACAATGAGCAGTTCTTC. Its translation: CASSVGVSGINNEQFF. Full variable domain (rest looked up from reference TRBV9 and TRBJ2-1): DSGVTQTPKHLITATGQRVTLRCSPRSGDLSVYWYQQSLDQGLQFLIQYYNGEERAKGNILERFSAQQFPDLHSELNLSSLELGDSALYFCASSVGVSGINNEQFFGPGTRLTVL.

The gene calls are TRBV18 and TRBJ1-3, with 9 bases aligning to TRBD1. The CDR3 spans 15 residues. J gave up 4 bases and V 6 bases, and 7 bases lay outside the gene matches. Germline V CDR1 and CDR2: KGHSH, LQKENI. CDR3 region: CASSRGQGNGNTIYF. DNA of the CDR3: TGTGCCAGCTCCCGCGGACAGGGGAACGGAAACACCATATATTTT.

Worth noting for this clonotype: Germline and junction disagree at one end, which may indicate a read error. CDR3 sequence (DNA): TGCGCCAGCAGCTTGGTTAGGGGGCACACCGGGGAGCTGTACTTC. It specifies CASSLVRGHTGELYF. The chain carries TRBV5-1 and TRBJ2-2; TRBD1 agrees at 7 bases. Germline assignment: CDR1 SGHRS and CDR2 YFSETQ. This CDR3 has 15 amino acids.

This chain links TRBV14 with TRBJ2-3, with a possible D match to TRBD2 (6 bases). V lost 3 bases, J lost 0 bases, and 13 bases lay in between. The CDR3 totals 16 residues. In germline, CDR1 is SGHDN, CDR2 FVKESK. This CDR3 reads CASSQSGWESTDTQYF. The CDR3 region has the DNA TGTGCCAGCAGCCAGAGCGGGTGGGAAAGCACAGATACGCAGTATTTT.

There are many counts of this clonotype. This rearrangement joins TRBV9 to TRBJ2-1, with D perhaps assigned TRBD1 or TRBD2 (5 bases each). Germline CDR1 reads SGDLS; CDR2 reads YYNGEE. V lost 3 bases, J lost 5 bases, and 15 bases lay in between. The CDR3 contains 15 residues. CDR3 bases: TGTGCCAGCAGCGAACTAGGACAAGCAGACAATGAGCAGTTCTTC. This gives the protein CASSELGQADNEQFF.

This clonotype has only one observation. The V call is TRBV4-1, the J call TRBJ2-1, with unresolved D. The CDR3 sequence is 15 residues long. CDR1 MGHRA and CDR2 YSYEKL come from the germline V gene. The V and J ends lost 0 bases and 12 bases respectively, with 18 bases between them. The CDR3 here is CASSQDRRSSDTQFF. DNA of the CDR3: TGCGCCAGCAGCCAAGATAGGCGGTCCTCAGATACGCAGTTCTTC.